The 8 T cell receptor beta chains below were found in one sample sequenced in a study of blood T cell repertoires in COVID-19. Sequencing was performed with immunoSEQ multiplex PCR; in TCRdb, only in-frame clones are kept and a portion is missing. The data show about 74,000 clones, more than 70% seen once. The sample consisted of peripheral blood. Source of these receptors: an elderly woman with acute or convalescent COVID-19.

This clone was seen a single time. The V and J genes are TRBV30 and TRBJ2-4, with 13 bases aligning to TRBD2. The CDR3 covers 20 residues. J gave up 1 base and V 2 bases, and 14 bases lay outside the gene matches. Germline V gene sequence: CDR1 GTSNPN, CDR2 SVGIG (reference sequence). CDR3 in DNA: TGTGCCTGGAGTCCCTTCACACTAGCGGGGGGGGGAGAGGCCAAAAACATTCAGTACTTC. Protein product: CAWSPFTLAGGGEAKNIQYF.

This rearrangement joins TRBV10-3 to TRBJ1-1; D call uncertain. This CDR3 contains 14 residues. Germline CDR1 reads ENHRY; CDR2 reads SYGVKD. The ends were cut back, 4 bases at V and 4 bases at J, with 13 bases in the middle. DNA of the CDR3: TGTGCCATCAGTGGAAACGGGGTGCGCACTGAAGCTTTCTTT. This encodes CAISGNGVRTEAFF.

The genes are TRBV4-1 and TRBJ2-5, with 14 positions matching TRBD2. The germline V gene has CDR1 MGHRA and CDR2 YSYEKL. Unmatched junction bases numbered 3, after V lost 1 base and J lost 5 bases. The CDR3 is 16 residues long. CDR3 DNA sequence: TGCGCCAGCAGCCAAGGGGGACTAGCGGGAGCGGAGACCCAGTACTTC. Its translation: CASSQGGLAGAETQYF.

This chain joins TRBV7-2 and TRBJ1-2; weak D call: TRBD1 (5 bases). Germline-derived CDR1 and CDR2 are SGHTA and FQGNSA. V lost 4 bases and J 8 bases, leaving 14 bases between the germline ends. There are 13 residues in the CDR3. CDR3 in amino acids: CASSSPGGGGYTF. CDR3 coding DNA: TGTGCCAGCAGCTCCCCCGGGGGTGGCGGCTACACCTTC.

The chain is built from TRBV6-5 and TRBJ2-1; 9 positions match TRBD2. Germline V lookup: CDR1 MNHEY, CDR2 SVGAGI. J lost 5 bases, V lost 4 bases, and 6 bases had no gene match. CDR3 length equals 15 residues. The DNA of the CDR3 is TGTGCCAGCAGTTCCCCAGCGGGGGGTAACAATGAGCAGTTCTTC. This encodes CASSSPAGGNNEQFF.

The chain combines TRBV7-3 with TRBJ2-5; D possibly corresponds to TRBD2 (5 bases). CDR3 length equals 15 residues. The V gene's germline CDR1 is SGHTA and CDR2 FQGTGA. V was shortened by 2 bases and J by 5 bases, with 15 bases between the two germline ends. The CDR3 sequence is CASSLGGRKSETQYF. The CDR3 DNA reads as TGTGCCAGCAGCTTAGGCGGGCGGAAGTCGGAGACCCAGTACTTC.

This clone was detected only a few times. The chain combines TRBV9 with TRBJ2-1, with 10 bases identical to TRBD2. Germline CDR1 and CDR2: SGDLS and YYNGEE. The CDR3 contains 15 residues. Losses at the gene ends were 5 bases for V and 7 bases for J; bases not matched to a gene: 9. Written as DNA, the CDR3 is TGTGCCAGCAGTTACGGGACTAGCGAAGCGAATGAGCAGTTCTTC. Encoded protein: CASSYGTSEANEQFF.

The chain has TRBV6-5 and TRBJ1-4; 8 bases agree with TRBD1. CDR3 size: 12 residues. The V segment lost 10 bases and the J segment 5 bases; nucleotides outside the gene matches: 3. Looked up from germline, CDR1 is MNHEY and CDR2 is SVGAGI. The CDR3 here is CAIRGQNEKLFF. The CDR3 DNA sequence: TGTGCCATCAGGGGGCAGAATGAAAAACTGTTTTTT.